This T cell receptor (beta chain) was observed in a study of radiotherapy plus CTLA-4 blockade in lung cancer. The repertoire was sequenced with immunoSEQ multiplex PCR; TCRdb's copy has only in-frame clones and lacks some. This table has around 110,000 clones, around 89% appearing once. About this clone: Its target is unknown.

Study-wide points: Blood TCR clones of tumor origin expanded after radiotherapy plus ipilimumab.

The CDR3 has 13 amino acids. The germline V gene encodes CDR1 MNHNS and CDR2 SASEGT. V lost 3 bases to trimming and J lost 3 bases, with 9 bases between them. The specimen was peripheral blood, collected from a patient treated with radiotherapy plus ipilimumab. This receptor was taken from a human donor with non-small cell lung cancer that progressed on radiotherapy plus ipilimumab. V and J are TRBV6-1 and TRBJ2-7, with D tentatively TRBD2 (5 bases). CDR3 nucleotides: TGTGCCAGCAGTGATCGGGGTGACTACGAGCAGTACTTC. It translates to CASSDRGDYEQYF.